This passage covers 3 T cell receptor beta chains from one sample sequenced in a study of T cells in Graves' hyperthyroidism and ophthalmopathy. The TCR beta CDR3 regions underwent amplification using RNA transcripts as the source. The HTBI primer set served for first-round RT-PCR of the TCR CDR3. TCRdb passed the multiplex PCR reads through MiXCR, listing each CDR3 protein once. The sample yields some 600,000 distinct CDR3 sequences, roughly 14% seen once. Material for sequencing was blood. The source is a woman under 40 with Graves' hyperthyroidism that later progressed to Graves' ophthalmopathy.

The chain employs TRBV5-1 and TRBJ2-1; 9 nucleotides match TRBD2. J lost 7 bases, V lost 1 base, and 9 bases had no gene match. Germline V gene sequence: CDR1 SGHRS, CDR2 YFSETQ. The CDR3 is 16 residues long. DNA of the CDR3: TGCGCCAGCAGCTTGTTAGCTAGCGGGATCGGAAATGAGCAGTTCTTC. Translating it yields CASSLLASGIGNEQFF.

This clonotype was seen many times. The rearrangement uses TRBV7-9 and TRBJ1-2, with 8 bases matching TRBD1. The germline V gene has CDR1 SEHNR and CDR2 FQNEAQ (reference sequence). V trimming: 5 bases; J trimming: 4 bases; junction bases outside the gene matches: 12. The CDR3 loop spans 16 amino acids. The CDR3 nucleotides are TGTGCCAGCAGCCAGCCCTCCAGGGGGCGCAGCTATGGCTACACCTTC. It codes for CASSQPSRGRSYGYTF.

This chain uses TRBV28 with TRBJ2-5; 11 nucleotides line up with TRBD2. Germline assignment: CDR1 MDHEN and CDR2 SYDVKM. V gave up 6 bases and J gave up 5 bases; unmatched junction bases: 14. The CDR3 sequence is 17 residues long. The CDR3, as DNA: TGTGCCAGCAGCCAAGATTTCACTAGCGGGAGTCGTGAGACCCAGTACTTC. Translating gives CASSQDFTSGSRETQYF.